The 17 T cell receptor beta chains reported below all come from one sample, sequenced in a study of cytomegalovirus exposure and HLA in healthy donors. 13 Jbeta primers and 60 Vbeta primers were used for the PCR. Assay used: immunoSEQ multiplex PCR; TCRdb lists only in-frame clones, some missing. The sample includes around 180,000 clones, 60% to 85% of them seen just once. Sequenced sample: PBMCs. The receptors derive from a middle-aged woman in good health and CMV-seronegative.

The CDR3 here is CASSLLRNTDTQYF. The CDR3, as DNA: TGTGCCAGCAGCTTACTGAGAAACACAGATACGCAGTATTTT. This chain connects TRBV7-2 to TRBJ2-3; D call uncertain. CDR1 SGHTA and CDR2 FQGNSA come from the germline V gene. Trimming cost V 2 bases and J 2 bases, with 8 bases left between them. The length of the CDR3 is 14 residues.

CDR3: CASSVDAGYSPLHF. CDR3 DNA: TGTGCCAGCAGCGTAGATGCGGGGTATTCACCCCTCCACTTT. J is TRBJ1-6 and V is TRBV9, with D uncertain. Germline V gene lookup returns CDR1 SGDLS and CDR2 YYNGEE. V shed 0 bases and J shed 8 bases, with 9 bases lying between them. The CDR3 sequence is 14 residues long. Full variable domain (remainder filled in from reference TRBV9 and TRBJ1-6): DSGVTQTPKHLITATGQRVTLRCSPRSGDLSVYWYQQSLDQGLQFLIQYYNGEERAKGNILERFSAQQFPDLHSELNLSSLELGDSALYFCASSVDAGYSPLHFGNGTRLTVT.

This chain uses TRBV2 with TRBJ2-7; a possible D gene is TRBD2 (5 bases). V lost 8 bases and J lost 2, with 13 bases in between. The length of the CDR3 is 13 residues. Germline CDR1 SNHLY, CDR2 FYNNEI. DNA for the CDR3: TGTGCCAGCTTCGGAGCGCGGGCCTACGAGCAGTACTTC. Amino acids: CASFGARAYEQYF. Looking up the rest from reference TRBV2 and TRBJ2-7 gives the full variable domain: EPEVTQTPSHQVTQMGQEVILRCVPISNHLYFYWYRQILGQKVEFLVSFYNNEISEKSEIFDDQFSVERPDGSNFTLKIRSTKLEDSAMYFCASFGARAYEQYFGPGTRLTVT.

The chain recombines TRBV5-4 with TRBJ1-1; a weak D match, TRBD1 (5 bases). Germline lookup yields CDR1 SGHNT and CDR2 YYREEE (reference sequence). The CDR3 has 13 amino acids. V lost 5 bases and J lost 4, with 12 bases in between. CDR3 DNA sequence: TGTGCCAGCAGGACCATGGGGGGCACTGAAGCTTTCTTT. Amino acids: CASRTMGGTEAFF.

The chain employs TRBV7-8 and TRBJ2-3; 9 nucleotides match TRBD2. Unmatched junction bases numbered 12, after V lost 5 bases and J lost 3 bases. This CDR3 has 17 amino acids. Germline V gene data show CDR1 as SGHVS and CDR2 as FQNEAQ. The CDR3 DNA follows: TGTGCCAGCAGCCTAACCTTAGCGGGAGTGGAGACAGATACGCAGTATTTT. It translates to CASSLTLAGVETDTQYF.

The V and J genes are TRBV5-6 and TRBJ1-1; 9 bases fit TRBD1. V shed 4 bases, J shed 4 bases, and the junction held 11 bases outside the gene matches. The CDR3 length is 16 residues. Looked up from germline, CDR1 is SGHDT and CDR2 is YYEEEE. CDR3 DNA: TGTGCCAGCAGCCTGTCCGGGACAGGGTTTGCCACTGAAGCTTTCTTT. Protein product: CASSLSGTGFATEAFF.

The V call is TRBV7-3, the J call TRBJ1-2; a weak D match, TRBD1 (5 bases). The V gene lost 2 bases and the J gene lost 1 base, with 5 bases spanning the gap. From germline, CDR1 is SGHTA and CDR2 FQGTGA. This CDR3 spans 13 amino acids. DNA for the CDR3: TGTGCCAGCAGCTTAGACAGTAACTATGGCTACACCTTC. Translating it yields CASSLDSNYGYTF.

This clone was recorded a few times. The V call is TRBV6-1, the J call TRBJ1-1; 8 nucleotides line up with TRBD1. The CDR3 extends over 13 amino acids. CDR1 and CDR2 (germline): MNHNS, SASEGT. The junction had 7 bases not matched to a gene; V was cut back by 7 bases and J by 6 bases. CDR3 bases: TGTGCCAGCAATCCAGGGGGACAGGCTGAAGCTTTCTTT. This gives the protein CASNPGGQAEAFF.

The chain carries TRBV13 and TRBJ2-1, with 9 positions matching TRBD2. V gave up 4 bases and J gave up 2 bases; unmatched junction bases: 6. The CDR3 runs 16 residues. Germline V lookup: CDR1 PRHDT, CDR2 FYEKMQ (reference sequence). Written as DNA, the CDR3 is TGTGCCAGCAGCTCACGGACTAGCGTTGCCTACAATGAGCAGTTCTTC. Its translation: CASSSRTSVAYNEQFF.

This clone was seen just once. This chain connects TRBV4-3 to TRBJ2-1; 12 bases map to TRBD2. This CDR3 comprises 18 residues. Germline CDR1 reads LGHNA; CDR2 reads YSLEER. V shed 0 bases, J shed 7 bases, and the junction held 10 bases outside the gene matches. CDR3 protein: CASSQDRSSGRAVNEQFF. For the CDR3, the DNA is TGCGCCAGCAGCCAAGATAGGTCTAGCGGGAGGGCCGTAAATGAGCAGTTCTTC.

The chain has TRBV7-2 and TRBJ2-5; 7 nucleotides line up with TRBD2. The germline CDR1 and CDR2 sequences are SGHTA and FQGNSA. With V trimmed by 3 bases and J by 11 bases, 9 bases remained unmatched. CDR3 length: 13 residues. The CDR3 protein is CASSFSNRGEQYF. CDR3 nucleotide sequence: TGTGCCAGCAGCTTTTCTAACCGGGGGGAGCAGTACTTC.

As to this clone: Distinct nucleotide sequences in the sample also encode this CDR3. The chain combines TRBV5-1 with TRBJ1-1, with a tentative D call TRBD1 (5 bases). The CDR3 sequence is 13 residues long. CDR1 and CDR2 (germline): SGHRS, YFSETQ. V was clipped by 1 base and J by 1 base, with 5 bases between them. CDR3 in amino acids: CASSLQGNTEAFF. The CDR3 DNA reads TGCGCCAGCAGCTTGCAGGGGAACACTGAAGCTTTCTTT.

This chain links TRBV5-8 with TRBJ2-3; D is perhaps TRBD1 (7 bases). Germline assignment: CDR1 SGHTS and CDR2 YDEGEE. The V end lost 1 base, the J end lost 5 bases, and 11 bases lay between the germline ends. The CDR3 has 14 amino acids. CDR3 in DNA: TGTGCCAGCAGCTTGAGACAGGGAGGAGATACGCAGTATTTT. Protein product: CASSLRQGGDTQYF.

In its sample, this clone was seen once. The gene calls are TRBV25-1 and TRBJ1-2; possible D gene TRBD1, 5 bases. The CDR3 spans 18 residues. V was clipped by 5 bases and J by 3 bases, with 25 bases between them. CDR1 and CDR2 from the germline V gene are MGHDK and SYGVNS. CDR3 nucleotide sequence: TGTGCCAGCAGTTCCCTGGGGCAGGGCGGCGGGATTCACTATGGCTACACCTTC. Amino acids: CASSSLGQGGGIHYGYTF.

About this clone itself: At the DNA level, this CDR3 is encoded by other sequences in the same sample as well. This chain connects TRBV9 to TRBJ1-1, with a tentative D call TRBD1 (6 bases). CDR3 size: 15 residues. The germline V gene has CDR1 SGDLS and CDR2 YYNGEE. V dropped 4 bases and J dropped 6 bases, with 19 bases sitting between them. The CDR3 region is CASSPRTGRGPEAFF. The CDR3, as DNA: TGTGCCAGCAGCCCCCGCACAGGCAGGGGTCCTGAAGCTTTCTTT.

This sequence joins TRBV11-2 and TRBJ1-1, with 8 bases fitting TRBD1. The germline V gene has CDR1 SGHAT and CDR2 FQNNGV. CDR3 size: 17 residues. Germline trimming cut 2 bases from V and 2 bases from J; bases unmatched to any gene: 10. Here the CDR3 reads CASSLNSGGGGNTEAFF. DNA of the CDR3: TGTGCCAGCAGCTTAAATTCAGGGGGCGGGGGAAACACTGAAGCTTTCTTT.

The genes are TRBV6-5 and TRBJ2-1; 12 nucleotides match TRBD2. J lost 3 bases, V lost 3 bases, and 3 bases had no gene match. In germline, CDR1 is MNHEY, CDR2 SVGAGI. The CDR3 is 16 amino acids. The CDR3 reads CASSYTSGRNYNEQFF. CDR3 DNA: TGTGCCAGCAGTTATACTAGCGGGAGGAACTACAATGAGCAGTTCTTC.